One sample yielded the 15 T cell receptor beta chains listed below, sequenced in a study of blood T cells in healthy people across ages. The authors ran a second PCR of about 6 to 11 cycles using a sample-barcoded 5' primer and a J-beta primer mix. MiXCR was run by TCRdb on the 5' RACE reads, yielding one entry per CDR3 protein. The sample yields fewer than 950,000 distinct CDR3 sequences, about 53% seen once. Input material: blood. The receptors here all came from an elderly man in good health.

The chain joins TRBV7-3 to TRBJ2-3; 9 nucleotides line up with TRBD2. With 4 bases clipped from V and 1 base from J, the junction kept 3 bases outside the gene matches. This CDR3 spans 15 amino acids. From germline, CDR1 is SGHTA and CDR2 FQGTGA. The CDR3 DNA is TGTGCCAGCAGCTCACCTAGCGGGGGCACAGATACGCAGTATTTT. It yields the protein CASSSPSGGTDTQYF.

This clonotype was found a few times. The J gene is TRBJ2-7, the V gene TRBV20-1; TRBD2 aligns across 11 bases. The CDR3 is made up of 14 amino acids. The V and J ends lost 5 bases and 6 bases, in that order; junction bases with no gene match: 9. Germline V lookup: CDR1 DFQATT, CDR2 SNEGSKA (reference sequence). The CDR3 DNA reads TGCAGTGCTCCGCTCGTAGCGGGAGGGGGCGAGCAGTACTTC. Translation gives CSAPLVAGGGEQYF.

This chain links TRBV24-1 with TRBJ2-1, with 8 bases fitting TRBD2. The CDR3 covers 13 residues. V trimming: 6 bases; J trimming: 4 bases; junction bases outside the gene matches: 1. Germline-derived CDR1 and CDR2 are KGHDR and SFDVKD. The CDR3 DNA sequence: TGTGCCACCAGTACTAGCGGTTACAATGAGCAGTTCTTC. Protein: CATSTSGYNEQFF.

This clonotype was found once. The V and J genes are TRBV7-6 and TRBJ1-2, with 9 bases that match TRBD1. CDR3 length: 19 residues. Trimming removed 0 bases from V and 2 bases from J; junction bases left unmatched: 13. Per the germline V gene, CDR1 is SGHVS and CDR2 is FNYEAQ. The CDR3 protein is CASSLAPLGTGSGNYGYTF. CDR3 in DNA: TGTGCCAGCAGCTTAGCTCCTTTGGGGACAGGGTCGGGAAACTATGGCTACACCTTC.

This clonotype was observed many times. The chain is built from TRBV4-1 and TRBJ2-7; 10 positions match TRBD2. The CDR3 spans 16 residues. Germline lookup yields CDR1 MGHRA and CDR2 YSYEKL. Trimming took 0 bases from V and 5 from J; bases not matched to a gene: 7. The CDR3: CASSQDPGTSADEQYF. The DNA for the CDR3 is TGCGCCAGCAGCCAAGATCCCGGGACTAGCGCCGACGAGCAGTACTTC.

The chain uses TRBV3-1 and TRBJ1-5, with no clear D. The germline gives CDR1 LGHDT, CDR2 YNNKEL (reference sequence). V lost 6 bases and J lost 1, with 13 bases in between. The CDR3 covers 15 residues. CDR3 bases: TGTGCCAGCAGTCCAGCGCCTTCGAGCAATCAGCCCCAGCATTTT. This translates into CASSPAPSSNQPQHF.

The V call is TRBV19, the J call TRBJ2-1; the D gene could be TRBD1 or TRBD2 (5 bases each). In germline, CDR1 is LNHDA, CDR2 SQIVND (reference sequence). The CDR3 extends over 14 amino acids. The ends were cut back, 1 base at V and 6 bases at J, with 10 bases in the middle. The DNA for the CDR3 is TGTGCCAGTAGTATAGTTGCAGGGAGCAATGAGCAGTTCTTC. It codes for CASSIVAGSNEQFF.

This clonotype was counted a few times. This rearrangement joins TRBV10-3 to TRBJ2-1; the match to TRBD2 covers 8 bases. CDR1 and CDR2 (germline): ENHRY, SYGVKD. The CDR3 length is 15 residues. Trimming took 6 bases from V and 8 from J; bases not matched to a gene: 12. The CDR3: CAIRTAGGPPHEQFF. The CDR3 DNA reads TGTGCCATCAGAACGGCGGGAGGCCCTCCACATGAGCAGTTCTTC.

V usage is TRBV13 and J usage is TRBJ2-7; the match to TRBD2 covers 7 bases. Trimming took 4 bases from V and 2 from J; bases not matched to a gene: 8. This CDR3 is built from 15 residues. Germline V lookup: CDR1 PRHDT, CDR2 FYEKMQ (reference sequence). The CDR3 reads CASSSAAGAAYEQYF. The CDR3 coding sequence is TGTGCCAGCAGCTCAGCGGCGGGAGCAGCCTACGAGCAGTACTTC.

This clonotype came up many times. This chain uses TRBV12-3 or TRBV12-4 with TRBJ1-5, with D maybe TRBD1 (6 bases). There are 17 residues in the CDR3. V gave up 4 bases and J gave up 0 bases, with 16 bases separating them. CDR3 loop: CASSYYRARNSNQPQHF. The CDR3 region has the DNA TGTGCCAGCAGTTATTACAGGGCCCGTAATAGCAATCAGCCCCAGCATTTT.

This clonotype was recorded many times. CDR3 DNA: TGTGCCATCTCGACGACTAGCGGAAACTCCTACGAGCAGTACTTC. Its protein is CAISTTSGNSYEQYF. J is TRBJ2-7 and V is TRBV10-3, with 9 bases identical to TRBD2. Germline V CDR1 and CDR2: ENHRY, SYGVKD. V was clipped by 8 bases and J by 0 bases; unmatched bases: 8. The CDR3 has 15 amino acids.

This CDR3 reads CASSPRGTLWEQYF. The CDR3 DNA is TGTGCCAGCAGCCCCCGGGGCACCTTGTGGGAGCAGTACTTC. The rearrangement uses TRBV7-2 and TRBJ2-4, with D perhaps TRBD1 or TRBD2 (5 bases each). V lost 5 bases to trimming and J lost 13 bases, with 21 bases between them. The CDR3 totals 14 residues. Germline CDR1 SGHTA, CDR2 FQGNSA.

J is TRBJ2-1 and V is TRBV12-3 or TRBV12-4; no definite D call. Trimming took off 3 bases at V and 5 bases at J, with 11 bases between the two ends. This CDR3 has 14 amino acids. The CDR3 DNA reads as TGTGCCAGCAGTTTTCGGCAGACGCACAATGAGCAGTTCTTC. This codes for CASSFRQTHNEQFF.

The chain joins TRBV24-1 to TRBJ2-4, with a tentative D call TRBD1 (6 bases). The germline V gene has CDR1 KGHDR and CDR2 SFDVKD. V lost 2 bases, J lost 3 bases, and 10 bases lay in between. CDR3 length equals 15 residues. This CDR3 reads CATSDSRDIKNIQYF. CDR3 coding DNA: TGTGCCACCAGTGATTCCAGGGACATCAAAAACATTCAGTACTTC.

The J gene is TRBJ2-5, the V gene TRBV7-3; weak D call: TRBD2 (6 bases). V was clipped by 1 base and J by 7 bases, with 16 bases between them. CDR1 and CDR2 (germline): SGHTA, FQGTGA. The length of the CDR3 is 15 residues. In DNA, the CDR3 is TGTGCCAGCAGCTTAAGGGGCGGGGAGATTCGGACCCAGTACTTC. Translated, it gives CASSLRGGEIRTQYF.